The 5 T cell receptor beta chains given below trace back to one sample, sequenced in a study of blood T cell repertoires in COVID-19. This table comes from immunoSEQ multiplex PCR, and its TCRdb copy is limited to in-frame clones, with some not included. In the table there are about 140,000 clones, over 60% of which are singletons. The specimen sequenced was peripheral blood. Receptors were obtained from a woman older than 75 with active or convalescent COVID-19.

The DNA of the CDR3 is TGTGCCTGGAGTGAAACAGGGCGGGCTTTCTTT. Translated: CAWSETGRAFF. The J gene is TRBJ1-1, the V gene TRBV30, with D maybe TRBD1 (6 bases). This CDR3 is 11 amino acids long. V was shortened by 1 base and J by 11 bases, with 11 bases between the two germline ends. Germline V gene lookup returns CDR1 GTSNPN and CDR2 SVGIG (reference sequence).

The V call is TRBV4-2, the J call TRBJ1-5; the D is unclear. The CDR3 runs 16 residues. V was pared by 1 base and J by 5 bases, with 15 bases between. CDR1 LGHNA and CDR2 YNFKEQ come from the germline V gene. The CDR3 reads CASSQVASGTDQPQHF. The CDR3 DNA sequence: TGTGCCAGCAGCCAAGTAGCCAGTGGAACGGATCAGCCCCAGCATTTT.

This sequence joins TRBV2 and TRBJ1-1; possibly TRBD1 for D (5 bases). V lost 7 bases and J 5 bases, leaving 17 bases between the germline ends. Germline values: CDR1 SNHLY, CDR2 FYNNEI. The CDR3 has 14 amino acids. The chain's CDR3 is CASTMGGGRTEAFF. The CDR3 DNA follows: TGTGCCAGCACTATGGGGGGAGGGAGGACTGAAGCTTTCTTT.

J is TRBJ2-7 and V is TRBV7-2; possible D gene TRBD1, 6 bases. Germline V gives CDR1 SGHTA, CDR2 FQGNSA. The CDR3 loop spans 14 amino acids. Between the trimmed V and J ends, which lost 5 bases and 1 base, there was a span of 12 bases. The CDR3 loop is CASSPRTASYEQYF. The CDR3 DNA sequence: TGTGCCAGCAGCCCCCGGACAGCATCCTACGAGCAGTACTTC.

In this sample, this clone turned up once. The chain has TRBV5-4 and TRBJ1-2; D gene ambiguous. The V end lost 2 bases, the J end lost 7 bases, and 18 bases lay between the germline ends. The CDR3 is 15 residues long. Germline CDR1 and CDR2: SGHNT and YYREEE (reference sequence). CDR3 sequence reads: CASSLADRWSGGYTF. The CDR3 nucleotides read TGTGCCAGCAGCTTAGCGGACCGTTGGTCGGGTGGCTACACCTTC.